This paragraph covers one T cell receptor beta chain sequence. These data belong to a study of metastatic and nonmetastatic thyroid tumors. Using MiXCR, TCRdb re-called clones from the PCR reads. The sample holds approximately 20,000 clones, 21% seen once. None of the patients had undergone any treatment ahead of thyroid surgery. The sequence was collected from a female donor with papillary thyroid cancer or a benign thyroid nodule (not recorded which). Some clones in this sample may be carry-over from other donors' samples. The sequenced sample was tumor tissue.

CDR3 sequence (DNA): TGTGCCAGCAGTGGCCGATTAGGGATTTACAATGAGCAGTTCTTC. It is translated as CASSGRLGIYNEQFF. The chain couples TRBV2 to TRBJ2-1; the D is unclear. CDR3 length equals 15 residues. Between the trimmed V and J ends, which lost 4 bases and 4 bases, there was a span of 14 bases. Per germline, CDR1 SNHLY and CDR2 FYNNEI.